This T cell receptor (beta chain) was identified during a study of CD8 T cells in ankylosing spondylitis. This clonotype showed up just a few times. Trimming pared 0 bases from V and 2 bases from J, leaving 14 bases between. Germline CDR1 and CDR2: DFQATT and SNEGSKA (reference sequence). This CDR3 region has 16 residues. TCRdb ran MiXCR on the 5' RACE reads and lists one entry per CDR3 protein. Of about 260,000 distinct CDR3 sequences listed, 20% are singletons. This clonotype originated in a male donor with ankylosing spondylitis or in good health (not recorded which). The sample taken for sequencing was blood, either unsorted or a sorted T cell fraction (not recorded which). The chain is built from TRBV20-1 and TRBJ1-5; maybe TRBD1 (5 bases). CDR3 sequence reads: CSARDHGGFGNQPQHF. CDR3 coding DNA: TGCAGTGCTAGAGATCATGGGGGATTCGGCAATCAGCCCCAGCATTTT.